Presented here are 20 T cell receptor beta chains from one specimen sequenced in a study of regulatory T cells in long-lasting Graves disease. Construction of the TCR beta libraries employed iRepertoire HTBI primers in conjunction with Arm-PCR of CDR3 regions. A single record per CDR3 protein comes from TCRdb applying MiXCR to the multiplex PCR reads. The sample lists about 540,000 distinct CDR3 sequences, roughly 13% occurring once. Time point specified: newly diagnosed GD, antithyroid drugs for less than 3 months. PBMC-extracted RNA yielded the TCR library. This sample was also put to use in a study of T cells in Graves' hyperthyroidism and ophthalmopathy.

The specimen comprised peripheral blood mononuclear cells (PBMCs), sampled at new diagnosis, from a patient treated with antithyroid drugs. The receptors derive from a man aged 30 to 39 with Graves disease.

The table lists this clonotype with many counts. The gene calls are TRBV2 and TRBJ2-5; D is perhaps TRBD2 (5 bases). CDR3 length: 14 residues. Germline CDR1 is SNHLY and CDR2 is FYNNEI. Trimming removed 2 bases at V and 7 bases at J, with 14 bases between. The CDR3 sequence: CASSEPSSRGTQYF. The CDR3, as DNA: TGTGCCAGCAGTGAACCCTCCAGCCGGGGGACCCAGTACTTC.

The chain links TRBV3-1 to TRBJ2-5, with 8 nucleotides matching TRBD2. This CDR3 contains 15 residues. Germline CDR1 LGHDT, CDR2 YNNKEL (reference sequence). Trimming at V came to 4 bases and at J to 4 bases, leaving 8 bases not matched to a gene. This chain's CDR3 is CASSPGGGWRETQYF. CDR3 DNA sequence: TGTGCCAGCAGCCCGGGAGGGGGATGGCGAGAGACCCAGTACTTC.

This clonotype was seen at least ten times. This chain links TRBV28 with TRBJ2-7, with D hard to call. The length of the CDR3 is 17 residues. Trimming removed 2 bases at V and 4 bases at J, with 21 bases between. CDR1 is MDHEN and CDR2 is SYDVKM in the germline V gene. CDR3 nucleotide sequence: TGTGCCAGCAGTTTAGGCGGTGCCGGGTCCTTGGGGTACGAGCAGTACTTC. It specifies CASSLGGAGSLGYEQYF.

This clonotype occurred many times. The chain joins TRBV12-3 or TRBV12-4 to TRBJ1-1; D remains ambiguous. Trimming removed 3 bases at V and 1 base at J, with 6 bases between. The CDR3 has 13 amino acids. The CDR3 nucleotides read TGTGCCAGCAGTTTCGGGCAGAACACTGAAGCTTTCTTT. This codes for CASSFGQNTEAFF.

This clonotype came up a few times. The chain couples TRBV20-1 to TRBJ2-5; TRBD1 might be the D (6 bases). Germline lookup yields CDR1 DFQATT and CDR2 SNEGSKA (reference sequence). V shed 0 bases and J shed 5 bases, with 13 bases lying between them. The CDR3 spans 14 residues. CDR3 nucleotides: TGCAGTGCTAGAGATCTGGAGAGGGGGGAGACCCAGTACTTC. Translated, it gives CSARDLERGETQYF.

This rearrangement joins TRBV19 to TRBJ1-1; D remains ambiguous. There are 12 residues in the CDR3. Germline V gene sequence: CDR1 LNHDA, CDR2 SQIVND (reference sequence). V lost 0 bases to trimming and J lost 10 bases, with 9 bases between them. The CDR3 reads CASSIDGRGAFF. Written as DNA, the CDR3 is TGTGCCAGTAGTATAGATGGGCGTGGAGCTTTCTTT.

The V call is TRBV11-2, the J call TRBJ2-2, with 10 nucleotides matching TRBD2. The germline gives CDR1 SGHAT, CDR2 FQNNGV. Trimming removed 0 bases from V and 2 bases from J; junction bases left unmatched: 6. The CDR3 is made up of 18 amino acids. The CDR3 region is CASSLDFSGRVNTGELFF. In DNA form, the CDR3 reads TGTGCCAGCAGCTTAGATTTCAGCGGGAGGGTCAACACCGGGGAGCTGTTTTTT.

CDR3 region: CASSYSSTNEKLFF. CDR3 sequence (DNA): TGTGCCAGCAGTTACAGCTCAACTAATGAAAAACTGTTTTTT. This sequence joins TRBV6-4 and TRBJ1-4; unclear D gene. The CDR3 length is 14 residues. Germline lookup yields CDR1 MRHNA and CDR2 SNTAGT. V was shortened by 5 bases and J by 0 bases, with 7 bases between the two germline ends.

V usage is TRBV5-4 and J usage is TRBJ2-5, with 7 bases matching TRBD2. The CDR3 sequence is 14 residues long. Germline CDR1 and CDR2: SGHNT and YYREEE (reference sequence). The ends lost 5 bases at V and 7 bases at J; junction bases unmatched: 11. This CDR3 is CASRDGREMGTQYF. The CDR3 nucleotides read TGTGCCAGCAGGGACGGGCGGGAGATGGGGACCCAGTACTTC.

Many counts were recorded for this clonotype. V usage is TRBV28 and J usage is TRBJ2-1, with 7 nucleotides matching TRBD2. V trimming: 8 bases; J trimming: 8 bases; junction bases outside the gene matches: 15. The CDR3 totals 15 residues. CDR1 MDHEN and CDR2 SYDVKM come from the germline V gene. CDR3 in DNA: TGTGCCAGCGGGACGATGCGGGAGTTGAGGGATGAGCAGTTCTTC. It translates to CASGTMRELRDEQFF.

Many counts were recorded for this clonotype. This chain links TRBV5-1 with TRBJ2-7; 8 bases fit TRBD1. The CDR3 contains 17 residues. V shed 4 bases and J 3 bases; nucleotides not matched to a gene: 15. CDR1 is SGHRS and CDR2 is YFSETQ in the germline V gene. CDR3 region: CASSLLFQDRELYEQYF. The CDR3 bases are TGCGCCAGCAGCCTTTTGTTCCAGGACAGGGAGCTCTACGAGCAGTACTTC.

This clonotype was seen a few times. V gene TRBV6-2 or TRBV6-3 combines with J gene TRBJ2-7, with D perhaps given as TRBD1 or TRBD2 (5 bases each). Germline assignment: CDR1 MNHEY and CDR2 SVGEGT. CDR3 length: 15 amino acids. With 0 bases removed from V and 2 bases from J, the gap between germline ends came to 11 bases. The CDR3 coding sequence is TGTGCCAGCAGTTACTCGGGACGGTCGACCTACGAGCAGTACTTC. This gives the protein CASSYSGRSTYEQYF.

This clonotype has a count of ten or more. The rearrangement links TRBV20-1 to TRBJ1-1; D perhaps matches TRBD1 (5 bases). Trimming left V 3 bases short and J 1 base short, with 15 bases between. CDR1 and CDR2 from the germline V gene are DFQATT and SNEGSKA (reference sequence). The length of the CDR3 is 15 residues. The CDR3 DNA is TGCAGTGCTAGGCGGGACCCCCAATCGAACACTGAAGCTTTCTTT. This encodes CSARRDPQSNTEAFF.

The J gene is TRBJ1-1, the V gene TRBV20-1; D unclear. Germline V CDR1 and CDR2: DFQATT, SNEGSKA (reference sequence). CDR3 size: 13 residues. V lost 6 bases and J 8 bases, leaving 19 bases between the germline ends. CDR3 amino acids: CSALNPGSREAFF. The CDR3 DNA reads as TGCAGTGCCCTAAACCCCGGAAGCAGAGAAGCTTTCTTT.

This clonotype was observed at least ten times. The rearrangement joins TRBV2 to TRBJ1-5; a possible D gene is TRBD1 (6 bases). The CDR3 totals 14 residues. Trimming shortened V by 3 bases and J by 7 bases, and 13 bases separated the two germline ends. Germline CDR1 is SNHLY and CDR2 is FYNNEI. This chain's CDR3 is CASSDWGADQPQHF. In nucleotides, the CDR3 is TGTGCCAGCAGTGACTGGGGGGCAGACCAGCCCCAGCATTTT.

The chain employs TRBV30 and TRBJ1-2; no clear D gene. V lost 8 bases and J 0 bases, leaving 16 bases between the germline ends. The CDR3 contains 14 residues. CDR1 is GTSNPN and CDR2 is SVGIG in the germline V gene (reference sequence). CDR3 residues: CAHSGGFPNYGYTF. CDR3 nucleotide sequence: TGTGCCCACTCAGGAGGGTTCCCTAACTATGGCTACACCTTC.

This clonotype was recorded a few times. The chain has TRBV18 and TRBJ2-3, with D possibly being TRBD1 or TRBD2 (6 bases each). The germline V gene encodes CDR1 KGHSH and CDR2 LQKENI. Trimming removed 6 bases at V and 2 bases at J, with 15 bases between. This CDR3 spans 15 amino acids. DNA of the CDR3: TGTGCCAGCTCCCTAGCGACAGGCAACACAGATACGCAGTATTTT. Translated, it gives CASSLATGNTDTQYF.

This clonotype was found a few times. This rearrangement joins TRBV5-1 to TRBJ1-1, with unresolved D. The length of the CDR3 is 12 residues. Looked up from germline, CDR1 is SGHRS and CDR2 is YFSETQ. Trimming left V 4 bases short and J 7 bases short, with 11 bases between. The DNA of the CDR3 is TGCGCCAGCAGCCGAGGCGCAGGTGAAGCTTTCTTT. Its protein product is CASSRGAGEAFF. The whole variable domain, remainder taken from reference TRBV5-1 and TRBJ1-1, is KAGVTQTPRYLIKTRGQQVTLSCSPISGHRSVSWYQQTPGQGLQFLFEYFSETQRNKGNFPGRFSGRQFSNSRSEMNVSTLELGDSALYLCASSRGAGEAFFGQGTRLTVV.

There are many counts of this clonotype. DNA for the CDR3: TGTGCCAGCAGTTACGGGCACAACTATGGCTACACCTTC. This translates into CASSYGHNYGYTF. The rearrangement joins TRBV6-5 to TRBJ1-2; the D is unclear. The CDR3 covers 13 residues. The germline V gene has CDR1 MNHEY and CDR2 SVGAGI. The V end lost 2 bases, the J end lost 2 bases, and 6 bases lay between the germline ends.

In this sample, this clonotype turned up many times. The V and J genes are TRBV30 and TRBJ1-2; D gene ambiguous. CDR3 length: 13 amino acids. CDR1 is GTSNPN, CDR2 SVGIG, per germline (reference sequence). Trimming stripped 4 bases from V and 1 base from J, with 10 bases between. The CDR3: CAWIWSGNYGYTF. CDR3 DNA sequence: TGTGCCTGGATTTGGAGTGGTAACTATGGCTACACCTTC.